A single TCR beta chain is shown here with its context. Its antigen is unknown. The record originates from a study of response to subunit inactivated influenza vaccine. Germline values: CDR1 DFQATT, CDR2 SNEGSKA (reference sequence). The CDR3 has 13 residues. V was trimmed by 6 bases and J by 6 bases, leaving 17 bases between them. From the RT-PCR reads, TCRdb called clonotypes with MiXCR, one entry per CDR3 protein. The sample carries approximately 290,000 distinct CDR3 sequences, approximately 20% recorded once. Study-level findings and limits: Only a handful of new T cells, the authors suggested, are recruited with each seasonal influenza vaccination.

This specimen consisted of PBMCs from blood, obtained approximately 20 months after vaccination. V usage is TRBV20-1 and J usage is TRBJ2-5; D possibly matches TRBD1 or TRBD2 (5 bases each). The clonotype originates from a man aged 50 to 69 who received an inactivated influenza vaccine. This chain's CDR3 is CSAPHPGPKTQYF. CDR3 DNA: TGCAGTGCCCCACACCCGGGACCCAAGACCCAGTACTTC.